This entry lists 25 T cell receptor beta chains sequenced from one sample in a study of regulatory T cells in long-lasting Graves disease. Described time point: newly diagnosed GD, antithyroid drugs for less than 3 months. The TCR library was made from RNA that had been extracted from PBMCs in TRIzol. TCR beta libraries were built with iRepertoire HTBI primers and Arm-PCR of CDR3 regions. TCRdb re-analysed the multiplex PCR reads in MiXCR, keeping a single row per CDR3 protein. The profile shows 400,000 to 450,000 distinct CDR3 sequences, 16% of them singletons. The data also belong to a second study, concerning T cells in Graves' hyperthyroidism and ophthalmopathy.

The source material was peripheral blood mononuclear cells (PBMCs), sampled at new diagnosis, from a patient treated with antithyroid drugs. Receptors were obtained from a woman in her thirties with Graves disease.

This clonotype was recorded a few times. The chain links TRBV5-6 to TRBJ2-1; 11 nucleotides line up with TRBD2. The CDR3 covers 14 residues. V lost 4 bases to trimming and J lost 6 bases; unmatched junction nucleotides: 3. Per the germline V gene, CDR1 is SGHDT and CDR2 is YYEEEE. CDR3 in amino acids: CASSPLAGGNEQFF. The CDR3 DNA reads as TGTGCCAGCAGCCCGCTAGCGGGAGGCAATGAGCAGTTCTTC.

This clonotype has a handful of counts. DNA for the CDR3: TGCAGTGCTAGACCTCCGACAGGGGGGGGCTACACCTTC. It yields the protein CSARPPTGGGYTF. The chain uses TRBV20-1 and TRBJ1-2; TRBD1 aligns across 9 bases. Trimming cost V 2 bases and J 8 bases; bases outside gene matches: 6. The length of the CDR3 is 13 residues. Germline V gives CDR1 DFQATT, CDR2 SNEGSKA (reference sequence).

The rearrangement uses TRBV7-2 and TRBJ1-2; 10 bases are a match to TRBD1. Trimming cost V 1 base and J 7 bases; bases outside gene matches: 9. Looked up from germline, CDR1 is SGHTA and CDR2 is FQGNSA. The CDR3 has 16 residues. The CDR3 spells CASSLGGTGESSGYTF. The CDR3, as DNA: TGTGCCAGCAGCTTAGGGGGGACAGGGGAGAGCAGTGGCTACACCTTC.

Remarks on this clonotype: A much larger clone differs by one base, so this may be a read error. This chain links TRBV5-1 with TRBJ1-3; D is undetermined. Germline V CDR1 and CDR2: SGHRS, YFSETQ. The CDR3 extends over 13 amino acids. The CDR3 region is CASSSSPGNTIHF. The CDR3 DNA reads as TGCGCCAGCAGCAGTTCGCCTGGAAACACCATACATTTT.

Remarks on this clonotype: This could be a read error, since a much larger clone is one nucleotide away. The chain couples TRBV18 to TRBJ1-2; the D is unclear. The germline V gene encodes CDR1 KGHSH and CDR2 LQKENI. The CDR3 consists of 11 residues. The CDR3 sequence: CASRANYGSTF. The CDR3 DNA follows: TGTGCCAGCCGAGCCAACTATGGCTCCACCTTC.

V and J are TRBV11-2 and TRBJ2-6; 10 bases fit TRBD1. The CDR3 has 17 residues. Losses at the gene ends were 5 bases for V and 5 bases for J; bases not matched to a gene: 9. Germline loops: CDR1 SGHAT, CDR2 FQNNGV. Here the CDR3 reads CASSAGTGEAWANVLTF. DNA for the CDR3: TGTGCCAGCAGCGCCGGGACAGGGGAGGCTTGGGCCAACGTCCTGACTTTC.

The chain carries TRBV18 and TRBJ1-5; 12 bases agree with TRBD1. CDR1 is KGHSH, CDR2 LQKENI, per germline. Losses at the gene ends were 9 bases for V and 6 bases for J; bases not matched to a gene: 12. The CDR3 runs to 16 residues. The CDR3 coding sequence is TGTGCCAGTAGACCGGGACAGGGGGCGTTTGGTCAGCCCCAGCATTTT. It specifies CASRPGQGAFGQPQHF.

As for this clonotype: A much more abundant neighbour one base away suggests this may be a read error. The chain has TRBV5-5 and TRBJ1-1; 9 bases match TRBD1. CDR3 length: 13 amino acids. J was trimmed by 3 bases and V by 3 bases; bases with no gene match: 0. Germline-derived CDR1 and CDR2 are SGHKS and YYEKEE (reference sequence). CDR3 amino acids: CASSWTGDTEAFF. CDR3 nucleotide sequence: TGTGCCAGCAGCTGGACAGGGGACACTGAAGCTTTCTTT. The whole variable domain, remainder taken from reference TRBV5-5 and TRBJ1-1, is DAGVTQSPTHLIKTRGQQVTLRCSPISGHKSVSWYQQVLGQGPQFIFQYYEKEERGRGNFPDRFSARQFPNYSSELNVNALLLGDSALYLCASSWTGDTEAFFGQGTRLTVV.

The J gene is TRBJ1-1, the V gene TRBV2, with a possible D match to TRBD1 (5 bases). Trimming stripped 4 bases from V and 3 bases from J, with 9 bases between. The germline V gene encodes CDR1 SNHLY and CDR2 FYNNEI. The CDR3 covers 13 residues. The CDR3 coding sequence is TGTGCCAGCAGTGGTCAGGGATACACTGAAGCTTTCTTT. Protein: CASSGQGYTEAFF.

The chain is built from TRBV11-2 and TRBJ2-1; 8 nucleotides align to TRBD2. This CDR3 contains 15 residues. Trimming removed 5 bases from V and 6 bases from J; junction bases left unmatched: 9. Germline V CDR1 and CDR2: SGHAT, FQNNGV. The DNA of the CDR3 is TGTGCCAGCAGCCCCCCCGGGACTAGAGGCAATGAGCAGTTCTTC. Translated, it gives CASSPPGTRGNEQFF.

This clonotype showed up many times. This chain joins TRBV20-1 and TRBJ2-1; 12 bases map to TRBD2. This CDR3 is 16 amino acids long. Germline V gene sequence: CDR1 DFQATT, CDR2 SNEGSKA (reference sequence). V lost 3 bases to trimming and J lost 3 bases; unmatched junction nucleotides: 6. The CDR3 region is CSARGTSGRSYNEQFF. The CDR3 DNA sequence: TGCAGTGCTAGGGGGACTAGCGGGCGTAGCTACAATGAGCAGTTCTTC.

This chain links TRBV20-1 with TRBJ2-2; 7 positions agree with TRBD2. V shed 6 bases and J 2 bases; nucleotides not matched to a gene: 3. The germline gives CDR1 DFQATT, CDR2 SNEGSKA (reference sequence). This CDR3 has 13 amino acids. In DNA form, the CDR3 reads TGCAGTGCCCGCGGGAGCAACACCGGGGAGCTGTTTTTT. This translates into CSARGSNTGELFF.

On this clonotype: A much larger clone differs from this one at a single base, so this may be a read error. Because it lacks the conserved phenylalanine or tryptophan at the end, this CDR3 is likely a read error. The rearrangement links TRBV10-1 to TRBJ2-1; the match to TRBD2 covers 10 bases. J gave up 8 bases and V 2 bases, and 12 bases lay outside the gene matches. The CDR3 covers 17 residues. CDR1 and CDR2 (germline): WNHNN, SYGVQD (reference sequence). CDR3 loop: CASSEVYRSSGSDEQFS. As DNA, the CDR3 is TGCGCCAGCAGTGAGGTATACCGGTCTAGCGGGAGCGATGAGCAGTTCTCC.

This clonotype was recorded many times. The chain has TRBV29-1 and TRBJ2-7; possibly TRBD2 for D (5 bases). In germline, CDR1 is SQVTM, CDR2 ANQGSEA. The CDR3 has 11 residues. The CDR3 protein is CSVGSSYEQYF. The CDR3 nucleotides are TGCAGTGTAGGGAGCTCCTACGAGCAGTACTTC.

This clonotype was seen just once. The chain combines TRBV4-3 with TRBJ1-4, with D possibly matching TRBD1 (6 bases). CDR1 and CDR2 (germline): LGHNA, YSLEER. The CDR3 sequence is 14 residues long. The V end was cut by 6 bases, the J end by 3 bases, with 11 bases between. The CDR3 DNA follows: TGCGCCAGCAGTCCGGACAGACCTAATGAAAAACTGTTTTTT. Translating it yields CASSPDRPNEKLFF.

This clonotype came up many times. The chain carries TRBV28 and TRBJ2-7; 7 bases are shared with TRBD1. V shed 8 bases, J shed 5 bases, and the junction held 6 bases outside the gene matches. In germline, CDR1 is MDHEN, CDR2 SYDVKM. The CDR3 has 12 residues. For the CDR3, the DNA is TGTGCCAGCGGAGAGGGGGCCGACGAGCAGTACTTC. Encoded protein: CASGEGADEQYF.

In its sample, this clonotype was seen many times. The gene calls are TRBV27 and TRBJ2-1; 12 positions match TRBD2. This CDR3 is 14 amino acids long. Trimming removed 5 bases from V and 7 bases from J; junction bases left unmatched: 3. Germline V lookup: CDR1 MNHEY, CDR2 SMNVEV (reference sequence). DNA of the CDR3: TGTGCCAGCAGTCTCGGGACTAGCGGGAATGAGCAGTTCTTC. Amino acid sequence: CASSLGTSGNEQFF.

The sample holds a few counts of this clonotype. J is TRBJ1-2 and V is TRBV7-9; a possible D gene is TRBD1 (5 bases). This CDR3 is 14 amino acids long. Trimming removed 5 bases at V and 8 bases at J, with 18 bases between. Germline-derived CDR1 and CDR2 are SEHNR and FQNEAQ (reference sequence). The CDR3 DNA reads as TGTGCCAGCAGCCCCCCGGGCGGGGGTGGCGGCTACACCTTC. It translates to CASSPPGGGGGYTF.

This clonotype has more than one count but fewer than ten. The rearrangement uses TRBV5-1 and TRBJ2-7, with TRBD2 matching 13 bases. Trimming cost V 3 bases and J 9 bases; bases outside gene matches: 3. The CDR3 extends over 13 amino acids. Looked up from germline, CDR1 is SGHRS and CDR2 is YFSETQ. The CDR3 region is CASSWTSGSLQYF. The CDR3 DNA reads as TGCGCCAGCAGCTGGACTAGCGGGAGCCTGCAGTACTTC.

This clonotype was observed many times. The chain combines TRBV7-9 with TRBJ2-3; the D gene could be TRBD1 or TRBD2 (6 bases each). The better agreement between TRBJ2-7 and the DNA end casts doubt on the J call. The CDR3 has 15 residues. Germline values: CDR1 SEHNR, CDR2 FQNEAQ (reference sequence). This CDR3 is CASSSSGASEDEQYF. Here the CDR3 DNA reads TGTGCCAGCAGCTCCTCAGGGGCTAGCGAGGACGAGCAGTACTTC.

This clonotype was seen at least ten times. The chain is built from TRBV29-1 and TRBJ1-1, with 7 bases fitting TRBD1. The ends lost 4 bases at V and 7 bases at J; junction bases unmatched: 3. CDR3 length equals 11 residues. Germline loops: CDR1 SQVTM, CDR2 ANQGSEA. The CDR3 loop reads CSVAQGLEAFF. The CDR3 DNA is TGCAGCGTTGCACAGGGGCTTGAAGCTTTCTTT.

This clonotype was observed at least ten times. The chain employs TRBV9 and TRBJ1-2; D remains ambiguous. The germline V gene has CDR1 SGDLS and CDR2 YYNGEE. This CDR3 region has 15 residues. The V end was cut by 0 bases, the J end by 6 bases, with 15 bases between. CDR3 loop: CASSVVPSALDGYTF. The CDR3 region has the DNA TGTGCCAGCAGCGTAGTCCCCTCGGCCCTCGATGGCTACACCTTC.

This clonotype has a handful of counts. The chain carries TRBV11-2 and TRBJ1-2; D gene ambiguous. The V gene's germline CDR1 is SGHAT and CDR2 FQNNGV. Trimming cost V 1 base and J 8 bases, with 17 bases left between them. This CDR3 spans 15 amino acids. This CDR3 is CASSLVVPPPGGYTF. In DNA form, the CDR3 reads TGTGCCAGCAGCTTAGTTGTTCCACCCCCTGGGGGCTACACCTTC.

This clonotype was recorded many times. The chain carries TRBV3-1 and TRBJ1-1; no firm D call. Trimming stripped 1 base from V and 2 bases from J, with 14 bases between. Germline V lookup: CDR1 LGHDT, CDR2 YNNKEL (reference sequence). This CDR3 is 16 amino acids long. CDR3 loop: CASSQVMMGRNTEAFF. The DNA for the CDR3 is TGTGCCAGCAGCCAAGTTATGATGGGAAGAAACACTGAAGCTTTCTTT.

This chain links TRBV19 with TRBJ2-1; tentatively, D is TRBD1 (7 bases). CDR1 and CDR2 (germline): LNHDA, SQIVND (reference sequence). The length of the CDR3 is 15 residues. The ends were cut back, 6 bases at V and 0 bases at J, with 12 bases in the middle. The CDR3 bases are TGTGCCAGTAGCAACAGGGGACTCTCCTACAATGAGCAGTTCTTC. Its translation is CASSNRGLSYNEQFF.